These T cell receptor beta chains were read from a single sample in a study of PD-1 blockade in classical Hodgkin lymphoma. Measured with immunoSEQ multiplex PCR; TCRdb has only the in-frame clones, and not every one. The top ten clones hold less than 5% of a sample with 20,000 to 25,000 clones, 94% of them seen once. The sample comprised peripheral blood mononuclear cells (PBMCs). The source of these receptors is a human donor with classical Hodgkin lymphoma. CDR3s include the opening cysteine and the closing phenylalanine or tryptophan. D genes are given only for firm matches.

>TRBV9|.|TRBJ2-1
TGTGCCAGCAGTGTAGATGGGGGGTTTGGCTCCTACAATGAGCAGTTCTTC
CASSVDGGFGSYNEQFF
>TRBV5-4|.|TRBJ2-5
TGTGCCAGCAGCTTGGCAGGGGTTACCTCCGAACAGACCCAGTACTTC
CASSLAGVTSEQTQYF
>TRBV6-1|TRBD1|TRBJ1-6
TGTGCCAGCAGAGAAGAGGACAGGGCTCATTCACCCCTCCACTTT
CASREEDRAHSPLHF
>TRBV25-1|.|TRBJ2-1
TGTGCCAGCAGTGAGCCTATGAACAATGAGCAGTTCTTC
CASSEPMNNEQFF
>TRBV10-3|.|TRBJ1-5
TGTGCCACGGGTGATGGGGGTAGGGGCAATCAGCCCCAGCATTTT
CATGDGGRGNQPQHF
>TRBV9|TRBD1|TRBJ2-7
TGTGCCAGCAGCGTGGGGACAGGTTATTCCTACGAGCAGTACTTC
CASSVGTGYSYEQYF
>TRBV30|.|TRBJ2-7
TGTGCCTGGACAAGGTGGCAGGGAGGTAACCAGTACTTC
CAWTRWQGGNQYF
>TRBV9|.|TRBJ2-2
TGTGCCAGCAGCGCCCCCCAGGGTCCGGGTACCGGGGAGCTGTTTTTT
CASSAPQGPGTGELFF
>TRBV2|.|TRBJ1-2
TGTGCCAGCAGTGAAAATAGAGGGGACTATGGCTACACCTTC
CASSENRGDYGYTF
>TRBV9|.|TRBJ2-1
TGTGCCAGCAGCGTAGGCATAGGGCAATATGAGCAGTTCTTC
CASSVGIGQYEQFF
>TRBV10-3|.|TRBJ1-1
TGTGCCATCAGCCGGGAAGGGGACACTGAAGCTTTCTTT
CAISREGDTEAFF
>TRBV5-1|.|TRBJ2-2
TGCGCCAGCAGCTTGGATTGGGGGCTCCATGCCGGGGAGCTGTTTTTT
CASSLDWGLHAGELFF